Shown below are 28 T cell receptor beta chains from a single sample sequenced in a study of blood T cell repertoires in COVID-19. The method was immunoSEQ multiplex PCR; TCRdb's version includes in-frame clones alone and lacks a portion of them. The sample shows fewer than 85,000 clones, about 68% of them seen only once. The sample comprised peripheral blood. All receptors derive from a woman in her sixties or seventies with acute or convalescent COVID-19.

CDR3 nucleotides: TGTGCCACCAGCAGAGATTTACGGGGATCCTGGGAGCAGTACTTC. As protein: CATSRDLRGSWEQYF. V gene TRBV15 combines with J gene TRBJ2-7; D is possibly TRBD2 (5 bases). From germline, CDR1 is LNHNV and CDR2 YYDKDF (reference sequence). The length of the CDR3 is 15 residues. Trimming pared 0 bases from V and 7 bases from J, leaving 16 bases between.

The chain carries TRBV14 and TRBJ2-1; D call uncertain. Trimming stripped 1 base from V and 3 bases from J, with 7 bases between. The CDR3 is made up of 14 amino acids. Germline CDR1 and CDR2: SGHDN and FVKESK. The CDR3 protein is CASSQGGSYNEQFF. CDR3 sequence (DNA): TGTGCCAGCAGCCAAGGTGGCAGCTACAATGAGCAGTTCTTC.

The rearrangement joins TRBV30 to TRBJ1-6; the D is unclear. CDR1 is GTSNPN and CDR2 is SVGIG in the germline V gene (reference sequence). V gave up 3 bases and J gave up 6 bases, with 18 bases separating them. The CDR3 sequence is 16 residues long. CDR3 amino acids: CAWSAVRGWPNSPLHF. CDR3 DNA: TGTGCCTGGAGCGCCGTTCGAGGGTGGCCTAATTCACCCCTCCACTTT.

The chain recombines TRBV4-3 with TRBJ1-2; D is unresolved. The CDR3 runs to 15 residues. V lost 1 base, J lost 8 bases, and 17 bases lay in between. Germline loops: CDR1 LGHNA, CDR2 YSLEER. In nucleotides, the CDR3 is TGCGCCAGCAGCCAAGTGGCACACCCGACTTCAGGCTACACCTTC. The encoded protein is CASSQVAHPTSGYTF.

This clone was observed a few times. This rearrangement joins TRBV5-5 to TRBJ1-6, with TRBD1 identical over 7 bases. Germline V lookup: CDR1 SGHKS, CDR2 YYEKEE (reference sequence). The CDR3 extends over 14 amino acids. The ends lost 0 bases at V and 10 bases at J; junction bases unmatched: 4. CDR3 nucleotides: TGTGCCAGCAGCTTGGGACAGGGAGCCTCACCCCTCCACTTT. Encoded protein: CASSLGQGASPLHF. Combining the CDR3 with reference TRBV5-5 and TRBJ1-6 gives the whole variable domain DAGVTQSPTHLIKTRGQQVTLRCSPISGHKSVSWYQQVLGQGPQFIFQYYEKEERGRGNFPDRFSARQFPNYSSELNVNALLLGDSALYLCASSLGQGASPLHFGNGTRLTVT.

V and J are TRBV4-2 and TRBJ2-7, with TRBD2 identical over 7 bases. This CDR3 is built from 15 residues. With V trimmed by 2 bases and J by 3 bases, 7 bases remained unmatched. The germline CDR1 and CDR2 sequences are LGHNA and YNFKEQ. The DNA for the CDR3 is TGTGCCAGCAGCCAAACTTCCGGGGGGAACTACGAGCAGTACTTC. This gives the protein CASSQTSGGNYEQYF.

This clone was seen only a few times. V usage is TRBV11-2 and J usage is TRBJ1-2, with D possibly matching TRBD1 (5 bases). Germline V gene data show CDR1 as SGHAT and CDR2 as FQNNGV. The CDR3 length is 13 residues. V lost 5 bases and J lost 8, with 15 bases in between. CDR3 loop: CASSTGGGGGYTF. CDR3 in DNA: TGTGCCAGCAGCACGGGCGGGGGAGGGGGCTACACCTTC.

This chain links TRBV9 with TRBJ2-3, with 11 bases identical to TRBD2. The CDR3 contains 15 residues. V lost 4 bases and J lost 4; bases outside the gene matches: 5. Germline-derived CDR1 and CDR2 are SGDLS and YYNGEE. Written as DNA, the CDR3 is TGTGCCAGCAGCCCTCGACTAGCGGGATCAGATACGCAGTATTTT. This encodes CASSPRLAGSDTQYF.

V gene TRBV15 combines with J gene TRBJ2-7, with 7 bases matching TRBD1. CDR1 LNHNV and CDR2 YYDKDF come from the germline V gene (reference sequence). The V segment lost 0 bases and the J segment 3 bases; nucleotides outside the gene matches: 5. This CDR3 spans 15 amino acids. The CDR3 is CATSRDLSGGYEQYF. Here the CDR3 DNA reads TGTGCCACCAGCAGAGATCTATCAGGGGGCTACGAGCAGTACTTC. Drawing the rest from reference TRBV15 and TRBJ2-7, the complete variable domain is DAMVIQNPRYQVTQFGKPVTLSCSQTLNHNVMYWYQQKSSQAPKLLFHYYDKDFNNEADTPDNFQSRRPNTSFCFLDIRSPGLGDTAMYLCATSRDLSGGYEQYFGPGTRLTVT.

The CDR3 sequence: CASRGGQGGNQPQHF. CDR3 sequence (DNA): TGTGCCTCCAGGGGCGGACAGGGTGGCAATCAGCCCCAGCATTTT. V and J are TRBV19 and TRBJ1-5; 8 nucleotides agree with TRBD1. The CDR3 contains 15 residues. V lost 11 bases, J lost 2 bases, and 11 bases stayed unmatched. Germline V gene sequence: CDR1 LNHDA, CDR2 SQIVND (reference sequence).

CDR3 in DNA: TGTGCCAGCAGCCCCCGGACTAGCCCGGGGATGGAGACCCAGTACTTC. This sequence encodes CASSPRTSPGMETQYF. The V gene is TRBV9, the J gene TRBJ2-5; 8 positions agree with TRBD2. The CDR3 has 16 amino acids. V shed 4 bases, J shed 5 bases, and the junction held 13 bases outside the gene matches. The germline gives CDR1 SGDLS, CDR2 YYNGEE.

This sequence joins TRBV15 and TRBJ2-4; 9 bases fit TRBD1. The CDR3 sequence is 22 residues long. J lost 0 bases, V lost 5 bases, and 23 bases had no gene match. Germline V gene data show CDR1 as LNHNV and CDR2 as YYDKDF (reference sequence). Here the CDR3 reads CATSDSSAGTGKSQLAKNIQYF. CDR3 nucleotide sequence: TGTGCCACCAGCGATTCTTCTGCCGGGACAGGGAAATCCCAACTAGCCAAAAACATTCAGTACTTC. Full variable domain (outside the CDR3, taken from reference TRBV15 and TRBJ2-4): DAMVIQNPRYQVTQFGKPVTLSCSQTLNHNVMYWYQQKSSQAPKLLFHYYDKDFNNEADTPDNFQSRRPNTSFCFLDIRSPGLGDTAMYLCATSDSSAGTGKSQLAKNIQYFGAGTRLSVL.

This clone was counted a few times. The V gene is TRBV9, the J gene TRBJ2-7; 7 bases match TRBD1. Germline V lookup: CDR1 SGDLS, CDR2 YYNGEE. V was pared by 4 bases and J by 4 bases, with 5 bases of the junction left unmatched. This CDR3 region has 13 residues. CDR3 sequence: CASSRDSGYEQYF. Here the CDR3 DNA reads TGTGCCAGCAGCCGGGACAGTGGTTACGAGCAGTACTTC.

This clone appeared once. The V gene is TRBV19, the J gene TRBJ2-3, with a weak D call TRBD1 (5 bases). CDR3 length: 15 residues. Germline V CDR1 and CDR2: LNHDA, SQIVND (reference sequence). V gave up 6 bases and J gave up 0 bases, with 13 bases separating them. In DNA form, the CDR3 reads TGTGCCAGTAGGGACACAAATCCTAGCACAGATACGCAGTATTTT. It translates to CASRDTNPSTDTQYF.

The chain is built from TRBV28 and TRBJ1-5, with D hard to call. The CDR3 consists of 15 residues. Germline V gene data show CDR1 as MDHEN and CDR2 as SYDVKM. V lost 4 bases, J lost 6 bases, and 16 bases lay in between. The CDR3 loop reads CASSSPRELIQPQHF. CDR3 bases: TGTGCCAGCAGTTCCCCCCGGGAACTGATTCAGCCCCAGCATTTT.

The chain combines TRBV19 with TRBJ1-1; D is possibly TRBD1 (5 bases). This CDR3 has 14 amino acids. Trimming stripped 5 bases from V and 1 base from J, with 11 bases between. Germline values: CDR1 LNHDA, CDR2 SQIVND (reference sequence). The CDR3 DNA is TGTGCCAGTAGTCCTCCAGGGTGGAACACTGAAGCTTTCTTT. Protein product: CASSPPGWNTEAFF.

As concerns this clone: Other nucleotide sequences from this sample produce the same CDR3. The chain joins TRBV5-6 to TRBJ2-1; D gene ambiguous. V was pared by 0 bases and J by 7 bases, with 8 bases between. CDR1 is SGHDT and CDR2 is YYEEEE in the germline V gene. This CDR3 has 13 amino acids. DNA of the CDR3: TGTGCCAGCAGCTTGGCATCGGAGAATGAGCAGTTCTTC. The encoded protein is CASSLASENEQFF. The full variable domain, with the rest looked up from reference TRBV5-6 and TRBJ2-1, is DAGVTQSPTHLIKTRGQQVTLRCSPKSGHDTVSWYQQALGQGPQFIFQYYEEEERQRGNFPDRFSGHQFPNYSSELNVNALLLGDSALYLCASSLASENEQFFGPGTRLTVL.

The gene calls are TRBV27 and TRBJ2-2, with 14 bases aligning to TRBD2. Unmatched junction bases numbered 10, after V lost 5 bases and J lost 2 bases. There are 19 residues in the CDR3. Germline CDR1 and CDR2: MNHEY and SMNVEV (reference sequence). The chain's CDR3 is CASSNQGLAGAQNTGELFF. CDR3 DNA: TGTGCCAGCAGTAACCAGGGACTAGCGGGGGCCCAAAACACCGGGGAGCTGTTTTTT.

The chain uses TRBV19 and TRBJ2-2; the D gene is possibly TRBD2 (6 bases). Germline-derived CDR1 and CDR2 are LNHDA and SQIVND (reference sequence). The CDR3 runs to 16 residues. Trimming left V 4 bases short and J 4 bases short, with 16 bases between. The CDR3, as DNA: TGTGCCAGTAGTACGACAGAACGGAGGGTCACCGGGGAGCTGTTTTTT. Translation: CASSTTERRVTGELFF. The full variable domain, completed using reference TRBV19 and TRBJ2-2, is DGGITQSPKYLFRKEGQNVTLSCEQNLNHDAMYWYRQDPGQGLRLIYYSQIVNDFQKGDIAEGYSVSREKKESFPLTVTSAQKNPTAFYLCASSTTERRVTGELFFGEGSRLTVL.

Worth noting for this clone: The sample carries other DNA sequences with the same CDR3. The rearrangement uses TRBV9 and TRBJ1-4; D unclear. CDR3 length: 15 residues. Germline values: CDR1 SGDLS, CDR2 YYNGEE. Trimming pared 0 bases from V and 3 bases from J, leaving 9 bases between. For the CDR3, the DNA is TGTGCCAGCAGCGTAGCGGCCGGAGCTAATGAAAAACTGTTTTTT. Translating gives CASSVAAGANEKLFF.

CDR3 in DNA: TGTGCCATCAGTGAAGAGCAGGGAGGCTCTGGAAACACCATATATTTT. It yields the protein CAISEEQGGSGNTIYF. This rearrangement joins TRBV10-3 to TRBJ1-3, with D tentatively TRBD1 (5 bases). The germline V and J ends were trimmed by 3 bases and 0 bases, with 12 bases remaining between them. The CDR3 spans 16 residues. The germline V gene encodes CDR1 ENHRY and CDR2 SYGVKD.

The CDR3 spells CASSPLAGITYNSPLHF. The DNA of the CDR3 is TGTGCCAGCAGCCCCCTAGCTGGGATAACGTATAATTCACCCCTCCACTTT. The J gene is TRBJ1-6, the V gene TRBV7-8, with D unresolved. Trimming cost V 5 bases and J 4 bases, with 18 bases left between them. Germline V gene lookup returns CDR1 SGHVS and CDR2 FQNEAQ. This CDR3 spans 17 amino acids.

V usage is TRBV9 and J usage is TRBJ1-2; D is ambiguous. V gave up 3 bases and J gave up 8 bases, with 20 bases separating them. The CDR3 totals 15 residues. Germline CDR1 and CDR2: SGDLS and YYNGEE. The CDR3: CASSAAPGGREGYTF. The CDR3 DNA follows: TGTGCCAGCAGCGCAGCCCCGGGAGGGAGGGAGGGCTACACCTTC.

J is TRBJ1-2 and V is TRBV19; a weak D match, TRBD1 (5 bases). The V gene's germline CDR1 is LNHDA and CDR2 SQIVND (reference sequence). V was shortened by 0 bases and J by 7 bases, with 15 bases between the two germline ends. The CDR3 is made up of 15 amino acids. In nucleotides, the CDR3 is TGTGCCAGTAGTATAGAACCAGGGAACTTAGTTGGCTACACCTTC. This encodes CASSIEPGNLVGYTF.

This CDR3 reads CASSLLAAAGELFF. CDR3 nucleotide sequence: TGTGCCAGCAGCTTACTAGCGGCGGCCGGGGAGCTGTTTTTT. The chain recombines TRBV7-3 with TRBJ2-2; TRBD2 matches 7 bases. Germline CDR1 and CDR2: SGHTA and FQGTGA. The CDR3 has 14 amino acids. J lost 6 bases, V lost 2 bases, and 3 bases had no gene match.

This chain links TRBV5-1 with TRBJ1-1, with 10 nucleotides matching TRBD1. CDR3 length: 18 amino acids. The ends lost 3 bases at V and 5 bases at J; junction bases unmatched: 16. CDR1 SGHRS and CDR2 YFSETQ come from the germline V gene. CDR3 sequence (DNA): TGCGCCAGCAGCTCGGCCGGGGGACAGGGGCTTTTTGGGACTGAAGCTTTCTTT. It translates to CASSSAGGQGLFGTEAFF.

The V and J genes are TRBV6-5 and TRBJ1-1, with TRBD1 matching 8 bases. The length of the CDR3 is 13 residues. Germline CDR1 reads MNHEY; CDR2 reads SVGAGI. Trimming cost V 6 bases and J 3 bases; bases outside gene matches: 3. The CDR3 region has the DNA TGTGCCAGCAGCGGACAGGGATACACTGAAGCTTTCTTT. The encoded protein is CASSGQGYTEAFF.

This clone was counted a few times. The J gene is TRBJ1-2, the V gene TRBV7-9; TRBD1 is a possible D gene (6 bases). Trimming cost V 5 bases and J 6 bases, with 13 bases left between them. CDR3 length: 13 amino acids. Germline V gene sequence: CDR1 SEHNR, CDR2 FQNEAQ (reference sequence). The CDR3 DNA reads TGTGCCAGCAGCCTTGCCAACAGGGATGGCTACACCTTC. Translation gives CASSLANRDGYTF.